Below, one T cell receptor (beta chain) is given with its context. The antigen is not known. The CDR3 runs to 19 residues. The germline CDR1 and CDR2 sequences are LNHDA and SQIVND (reference sequence). The V and J ends lost 8 bases and 1 base, in that order; junction bases with no gene match: 21. The data are from a study of cytomegalovirus exposure and HLA in healthy donors. Study as a whole: The roughly 100 million unique TCR beta sequences, from about 179 million T cells, were found by an earlier analysis. General observations from the study: Common viral pathogens seemed, in a later analysis, to connect with several of the most significant clusters. Later on, a genetic analysis was performed. It linked a missense variant in DCLRE1C with V- and J-gene trimming of TCR beta. As a later analysis revealed, the rate of TCR association differed by HLA locus, with DRB1 most and HLA-C fewest.

The PCR employed 60 Vbeta primers together with 13 Jbeta primers. The table came from immunoSEQ multiplex PCR; TCRdb's copy has only in-frame clones and leaves some out. This table holds 150,000 to 200,000 clones, approximately 82% found once. The specimen was PBMCs. The J gene is TRBJ1-1, the V gene TRBV19; TRBD1 aligns across 8 bases. The TCR was taken from a man aged 18 to 30 in good health and CMV-seropositive. This CDR3 reads CASAPDYRGGDRSNTEAFF. The CDR3 nucleotides read TGTGCCAGTGCTCCTGACTACCGAGGCGGGGACAGGTCGAACACTGAAGCTTTCTTT.